This TCR beta chain originates from a study of Ad26.COV2.S vaccination and SARS-CoV-2 variants. As concerns this clone: The antigen remains undetermined.

Sample treatment: approximately 18 received Ad26.COV2.S at low or high dose, single or two shots; 5 received placebo; per-sample allocation not given. Sampling was performed 63 days after the first vaccine or placebo injection. Findings and limits, study-wide: Overall T cell responses may have been underestimated by the analyses of TCR breadth and depth.

TCRdb keeps only in-frame clones here, not all; method: immunoSEQ multiplex PCR. The sample lists about 400,000 clones, under 90% occurring once. Germline V gene data show CDR1 as LGHDT and CDR2 as YNNKEL (reference sequence). The V end was cut by 3 bases, the J end by 5 bases, with 13 bases between. The CDR3 loop spans 15 amino acids. V is TRBV3-1 (or the pseudogene TRBV3-2) and J is TRBJ1-4, with no clear D. This specimen was peripheral blood, taken in a trial of Ad26.COV2.S vaccine versus placebo. The clonotype was recovered from a person between 18 and 59 years old who received the Ad26.COV2.S COVID-19 vaccine or a placebo. The CDR3 coding sequence is TGTGCCAGCAGCCAGGGCCTGGGCGGGAATGAAAAACTGTTTTTT. As protein: CASSQGLGGNEKLFF.